This T cell receptor (beta chain) derives from a study of beta chain features in type 1 diabetes. Post-sort purity exceeded 98% for all sorted populations. Study-level results: Researchers caution that PCR might favor shorter templates, equally among patients and controls. Across all four CD4+ subsets, people with type 1 diabetes showed modestly shorter TCRB CDR3s.

This CDR3 spans 14 amino acids. Trimming at V came to 3 bases and at J to 3 bases, leaving 5 bases not matched to a gene. Germline loops: CDR1 SGHNT, CDR2 YYREEE (reference sequence). Reverse transcribing all isolated RNA meant expressed TCRB transcripts were sequenced. Samples of naive, central memory and regulatory T cells yielded a mean of about 3.5 million reads. Libraries were prepared by immunoSEQ multiplex PCR; TCRdb keeps only in-frame clonotypes and omits some of them. The profile covers nearly 700,000 clones, with around an eighth appearing a single time and approximately 0.022% taken by the ten largest. Only a few counts were recorded for this clone. Its antigen is not known. Other nucleotide sequences from this sample produce the same CDR3.

The sequencing input was naive CD4+ T cells from blood. The gene calls are TRBV5-4 and TRBJ2-7; 8 positions agree with TRBD1. The sequence was obtained from a man aged 18 to 30 with type 1 diabetes. The CDR3 nucleotides are TGTGCCAGCAGCTCTAGGACAGGGAGCTACGAGCAGTACTTC. This encodes CASSSRTGSYEQYF.